The 25 T cell receptor beta chains reported below all come from one sample, sequenced in a study of blood T cell repertoires in COVID-19. Some clones are missing from TCRdb's copy, which holds only in-frame ones; the method was immunoSEQ multiplex PCR. The sample shows roughly 29,000 clones, approximately 84% of them seen only once. The sample comprised peripheral blood. All receptors derive from an elderly man with active COVID-19.

This sequence joins TRBV7-2 and TRBJ2-1, with unresolved D. The V gene's germline CDR1 is SGHTA and CDR2 FQGNSA. CDR3 length: 11 residues. Trimming cost V 5 bases and J 10 bases, with 9 bases left between them. Here the CDR3 DNA reads TGTGCCAGCAGCCTTGCGGTCGAGCAGTTCTTC. Amino acids: CASSLAVEQFF.

V and J are TRBV5-6 and TRBJ2-3, with TRBD2 matching over 7 bases. The V and J ends lost 4 bases and 2 bases, in that order; junction bases with no gene match: 10. The CDR3 sequence is 16 residues long. Germline V CDR1 and CDR2: SGHDT, YYEEEE. CDR3 amino acids: CASSPSSGFATDTQYF. The CDR3 region has the DNA TGTGCCAGCAGCCCCAGTAGCGGGTTCGCCACAGATACGCAGTATTTT. The whole variable domain, remainder taken from reference TRBV5-6 and TRBJ2-3, is DAGVTQSPTHLIKTRGQQVTLRCSPKSGHDTVSWYQQALGQGPQFIFQYYEEEERQRGNFPDRFSGHQFPNYSSELNVNALLLGDSALYLCASSPSSGFATDTQYFGPGTRLTVL.

The chain links TRBV3-1 (or the pseudogene TRBV3-2) to TRBJ2-7, with D tentatively TRBD1 (5 bases). Per the germline V gene, CDR1 is LGHDT and CDR2 is YNNKEL (reference sequence). The CDR3 covers 20 residues. V was shortened by 1 base and J by 0 bases, with 25 bases between the two germline ends. DNA for the CDR3: TGTGCCAGCAGCCAAGCGGTCCGTTGGGGCTCACAAAGGAGCTCCTACGAGCAGTACTTC. Its translation is CASSQAVRWGSQRSSYEQYF.

The chain uses TRBV3-1 (or the pseudogene TRBV3-2) and TRBJ1-1, with TRBD1 matching over 8 bases. The V and J ends lost 0 bases and 5 bases, in that order; junction bases with no gene match: 5. CDR3 length: 15 residues. CDR1 is LGHDT, CDR2 YNNKEL, per germline (reference sequence). The DNA of the CDR3 is TGTGCCAGCAGCCAAGATTCAGGGGGCCGGACTGAAGCTTTCTTT. Translated: CASSQDSGGRTEAFF.

The chain uses TRBV5-6 and TRBJ1-4; the D is unclear. Germline values: CDR1 SGHDT, CDR2 YYEEEE. The CDR3 covers 18 residues. Trimming removed 0 bases at V and 4 bases at J, with 19 bases between. CDR3 amino acids: CASSLVGEGGILNEKLFF. Written as DNA, the CDR3 is TGTGCCAGCAGCTTGGTTGGTGAAGGAGGGATCCTTAATGAAAAACTGTTTTTT.

The V call is TRBV9, the J call TRBJ2-5, with D perhaps matching TRBD1 (5 bases). CDR1 and CDR2 from the germline V gene are SGDLS and YYNGEE. Between the trimmed V and J ends, which lost 4 bases and 2 bases, there was a span of 9 bases. The CDR3 spans 13 residues. The CDR3 loop reads CASSIRQQETQYF. In DNA, the CDR3 is TGTGCCAGCAGCATTCGACAGCAAGAGACCCAGTACTTC.

The rearrangement uses TRBV10-1 and TRBJ1-4; TRBD1 might be the D (6 bases). The CDR3 is 15 amino acids. V was shortened by 5 bases and J by 7 bases, with 17 bases between the two germline ends. Germline V CDR1 and CDR2: WNHNN, SYGVQD (reference sequence). In DNA form, the CDR3 reads TGCGCCAGCAGTCTGAGGGGACCCAGGGGTGAAAAACTGTTTTTT. Translating it yields CASSLRGPRGEKLFF.

V usage is TRBV11-2 and J usage is TRBJ1-3, with unresolved D. V gave up 5 bases and J gave up 4 bases, with 12 bases separating them. The germline V gene has CDR1 SGHAT and CDR2 FQNNGV. The CDR3 spans 14 residues. This CDR3 reads CASSLRFGGNTIYF. The CDR3 coding sequence is TGTGCCAGCAGCCTCAGGTTTGGCGGAAACACCATATATTTT. Full variable domain (outside the CDR3, taken from reference TRBV11-2 and TRBJ1-3): EAGVAQSPRYKIIEKRQSVAFWCNPISGHATLYWYQQILGQGPKLLIQFQNNGVVDDSQLPKDRFSAERLKGVDSTLKIQPAKLEDSAVYLCASSLRFGGNTIYFGEGSWLTVV.

V and J are TRBV20-1 and TRBJ2-3, with a weak D call TRBD2 (6 bases). Deletions cut 4 bases from V and 8 bases from J, with 7 bases between. Germline lookup yields CDR1 DFQATT and CDR2 SNEGSKA (reference sequence). The CDR3 length is 10 residues. CDR3 nucleotide sequence: TGCAGTGCTACTAGCGTTACGCAGTATTTT. Translating it yields CSATSVTQYF.

This chain joins TRBV3-1 (or the pseudogene TRBV3-2) and TRBJ2-7; TRBD2 is a possible D gene (6 bases). V dropped 1 base and J dropped 9 bases, with 16 bases sitting between them. There are 14 residues in the CDR3. The germline CDR1 and CDR2 sequences are LGHDT and YNNKEL (reference sequence). The CDR3 is CASSQGSGSARQYF. Written as DNA, the CDR3 is TGTGCCAGCAGCCAAGGTAGCGGTTCAGCTCGGCAGTACTTC.

The gene calls are TRBV21-1 and TRBJ1-1. TRBV21-1 is reported as a pseudogene. The CDR3 length is 15 residues. In nucleotides, the CDR3 is TGTGCCAGCACCTCAGGAGGACTCTCGAACACTGAAGCTTTCTTT. Translated, it gives CASTSGGLSNTEAFF.

The chain joins TRBV7-9 to TRBJ2-3; 8 bases are a match to TRBD2. The CDR3 runs to 13 residues. Germline-derived CDR1 and CDR2 are SEHNR and FQNEAQ (reference sequence). V was pared by 5 bases and J by 5 bases, with 3 bases of the junction left unmatched. The CDR3 sequence is CASSPREGDTQYF. The CDR3 DNA sequence: TGTGCCAGCAGCCCCCGGGAGGGAGATACGCAGTATTTT.

The CDR3 protein is CASSVGTSGDNEQFF. The CDR3 DNA is TGTGCCAGCAGTGTCGGGACTAGCGGGGACAATGAGCAGTTCTTC. This rearrangement joins TRBV6-4 to TRBJ2-1; 13 bases are shared with TRBD2. In germline, CDR1 is MRHNA, CDR2 SNTAGT. The CDR3 consists of 15 residues. J lost 5 bases, V lost 4 bases, and 2 bases had no gene match.

This chain uses TRBV7-8 with TRBJ1-5; perhaps TRBD1 as D (6 bases). V was cut by 5 bases and J by 0 bases, with 14 bases left in between. The germline V gene has CDR1 SGHVS and CDR2 FQNEAQ. The CDR3 is 16 amino acids. CDR3 nucleotides: TGTGCCAGCAGCGTCGGACAGCGCTATAGCAATCAGCCCCAGCATTTT. Amino acid sequence: CASSVGQRYSNQPQHF.

V is TRBV5-6 and J is TRBJ2-7; 10 bases are a match to TRBD2. The CDR3 loop spans 18 amino acids. V gave up 2 bases and J gave up 2 bases; unmatched junction bases: 13. CDR1 SGHDT and CDR2 YYEEEE come from the germline V gene. The CDR3: CASSFLTSGFGGPYEQYF. Written as DNA, the CDR3 is TGTGCCAGCAGCTTCCTGACTAGCGGGTTCGGTGGCCCCTACGAGCAGTACTTC.

The gene calls are TRBV5-1 and TRBJ2-3, with 10 bases that match TRBD2. This CDR3 contains 15 residues. The germline V gene encodes CDR1 SGHRS and CDR2 YFSETQ. V was clipped by 4 bases and J by 5 bases; unmatched bases: 7. The CDR3 loop is CASSHGTSVEDTQYF. The CDR3 DNA is TGCGCCAGCAGCCACGGGACTAGCGTCGAAGATACGCAGTATTTT.

The chain recombines TRBV29-1 with TRBJ1-2; D unresolved. The germline V gene has CDR1 SQVTM and CDR2 ANQGSEA. The CDR3 length is 12 residues. V was shortened by 1 base and J by 8 bases, with 11 bases between the two germline ends. In DNA, the CDR3 is TGCAGCGTTGAAGGAGGGAAGGGAGGCTACACCTTC. It translates to CSVEGGKGGYTF.

This clone has a single count. V and J are TRBV9 and TRBJ2-3; tentative D call: TRBD1 (6 bases). The CDR3 contains 14 residues. Trimming removed 4 bases from V and 2 bases from J, with 11 bases in between. Germline V gene data show CDR1 as SGDLS and CDR2 as YYNGEE. The CDR3 DNA is TGTGCCAGCAGCCCGAGGACAGACACAGATACGCAGTATTTT. It yields the protein CASSPRTDTDTQYF.

This CDR3 reads CASSAQSGGPQHF. CDR3 DNA sequence: TGTGCCAGCAGTGCACAATCCGGCGGGCCCCAGCATTTT. The chain employs TRBV2 and TRBJ1-5; D is uncertain. Trimming removed 4 bases at V and 9 bases at J, with 13 bases between. Germline values: CDR1 SNHLY, CDR2 FYNNEI. The CDR3 loop spans 13 amino acids.

The V call is TRBV19, the J call TRBJ1-6, with TRBD1 matching 8 bases. J gave up 7 bases and V 8 bases, and 7 bases lay outside the gene matches. The germline CDR1 and CDR2 sequences are LNHDA and SQIVND (reference sequence). The CDR3 length is 14 residues. CDR3 in DNA: TGTGCCAGTCAACGACAGGGGAACAATTCACCCCTCCACTTT. Its translation is CASQRQGNNSPLHF.

V usage is TRBV6-6 and J usage is TRBJ2-5; D call uncertain. This CDR3 has 13 amino acids. CDR1 and CDR2 (germline): MNHNY, SVGAGI (reference sequence). Deletions cut 2 bases from V and 4 bases from J, with 8 bases between. CDR3 DNA: TGTGCCAGCAGTTACCCAGAGGCAGAGACCCAGTACTTC. It yields the protein CASSYPEAETQYF.

This clone has a single count. This chain uses TRBV30 with TRBJ1-1; unclear D gene. Germline V gene sequence: CDR1 GTSNPN, CDR2 SVGIG (reference sequence). The CDR3 covers 12 residues. Trimming took off 2 bases at V and 8 bases at J, with 12 bases between the two ends. The DNA for the CDR3 is TGTGCCTGGAGTTTCGGGAGAACGGAAGCTTTCTTT. This codes for CAWSFGRTEAFF.

The chain employs TRBV7-3 and TRBJ2-1; TRBD2 matches 7 bases. Per germline, CDR1 SGHTA and CDR2 FQGTGA. The CDR3 contains 16 residues. With 1 base clipped from V and 7 bases from J, the junction kept 10 bases outside the gene matches. CDR3 in amino acids: CASSLISGAGMNEQFF. The CDR3 DNA reads as TGTGCCAGCAGCTTAATTTCGGGAGCGGGGATGAATGAGCAGTTCTTC. Supplemented by reference TRBV7-3 and TRBJ2-1, the full variable domain reads GAGVSQTPSNKVTEKGKYVELRCDPISGHTALYWYRQSLGQGPEFLIYFQGTGAADDSGLPNDRFFAVRPEGSVSTLKIQRTERGDSAVYLCASSLISGAGMNEQFFGPGTRLTVL.

This chain connects TRBV4-1 to TRBJ2-1; 7 bases map to TRBD2. V shed 0 bases, J shed 11 bases, and the junction held 13 bases outside the gene matches. The CDR3 covers 16 residues. Germline lookup yields CDR1 MGHRA and CDR2 YSYEKL. This CDR3 reads CASSQDLGLASGKQFF. CDR3 bases: TGCGCCAGCAGCCAAGATCTCGGGCTAGCCAGCGGGAAGCAGTTCTTC.

This chain connects TRBV10-3 to TRBJ2-5; 8 positions match TRBD1. This CDR3 region has 13 residues. J was trimmed by 4 bases and V by 5 bases; bases with no gene match: 3. Germline V gene data show CDR1 as ENHRY and CDR2 as SYGVKD. The CDR3 DNA follows: TGTGCCATCAGTTACGGACAGGGAGAGACCCAGTACTTC. Protein: CAISYGQGETQYF.